This TCR beta chain was recorded in a study of blood T cell repertoires in COVID-19. Study summary: From T cells, B-cell-depleted T cells, or PBMCs came the material, which was cDNA or gDNA.

This clone was seen only a few times. Those who participated ranged in age from roughly 18 to 89 years and resided in about two dozen US areas. Cohort allocation depended upon clinical history that participants reported. Generated by immunoSEQ multiplex PCR, the TCRdb table keeps only in-frame clones and is missing some. This table has roughly 280,000 clones, 85% to 90% appearing once. CDR3 size: 19 residues. V gave up 3 bases and J gave up 0 bases; unmatched junction bases: 13. Germline-derived CDR1 and CDR2 are SGDLS and YYNGEE. The TCR originated in a woman in her twenties or thirties with acute COVID-19. The rearrangement joins TRBV9 to TRBJ2-2; 8 nucleotides match TRBD2. The sequenced sample consisted of PBMCs or T cells enriched from blood (not recorded which). CDR3 nucleotides: TGTGCCAGCAGCGCCAGACCGAAACTAGCGGCCCCGAACACCGGGGAGCTGTTTTTT. It specifies CASSARPKLAAPNTGELFF.